This section outlines one T cell receptor beta chain sequence together with its context. What it recognizes is unknown. Trimming shortened V by 1 base and J by 5 bases, and 20 bases separated the two germline ends. The CDR3 runs to 17 residues. The V gene's germline CDR1 is LNHNV and CDR2 YYDKDF (reference sequence). This table comes from immunoSEQ multiplex PCR, and its TCRdb copy is limited to in-frame clones, with some not included. The table has approximately 11,000 clones, roughly 70% seen once. These data are taken from a study of CD4+ T cells in melanoma. Findings and limits, study-wide: CD8+ T cell, macrophage and B cell function reportedly correlated with neoantigen-specific CD4+ T cells. In melanoma, neoantigen-specific CD4+ T cells reportedly differed in differentiation state.

V usage is TRBV15 and J usage is TRBJ2-5, with D perhaps TRBD2 (6 bases). Input material: cells from a culture (not recorded whether cultured in vitro). The source is a human donor with melanoma. Here the CDR3 reads CATSRGEETDGRETQYF. CDR3 nucleotides: TGTGCCACCAGCAGAGGGGAGGAGACGGACGGCCGCGAGACCCAGTACTTC.